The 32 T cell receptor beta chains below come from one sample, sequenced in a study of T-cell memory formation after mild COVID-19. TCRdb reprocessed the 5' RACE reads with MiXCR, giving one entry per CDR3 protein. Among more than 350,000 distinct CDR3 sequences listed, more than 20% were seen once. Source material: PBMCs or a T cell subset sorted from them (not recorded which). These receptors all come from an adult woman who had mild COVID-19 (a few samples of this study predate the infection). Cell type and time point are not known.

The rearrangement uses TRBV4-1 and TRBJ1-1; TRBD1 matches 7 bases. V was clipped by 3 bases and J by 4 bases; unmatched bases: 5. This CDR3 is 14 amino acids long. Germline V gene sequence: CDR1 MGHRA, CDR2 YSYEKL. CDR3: CASSHRSGGTEAFF. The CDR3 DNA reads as TGCGCCAGCAGCCACCGGTCAGGGGGCACTGAAGCTTTCTTT.

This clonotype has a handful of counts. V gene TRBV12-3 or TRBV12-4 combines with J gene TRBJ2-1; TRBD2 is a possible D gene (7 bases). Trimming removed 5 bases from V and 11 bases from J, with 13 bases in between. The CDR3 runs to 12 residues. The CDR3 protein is CASSLTGGQQFF. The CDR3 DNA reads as TGTGCCAGCAGTCTGACCGGGGGGCAGCAGTTCTTC.

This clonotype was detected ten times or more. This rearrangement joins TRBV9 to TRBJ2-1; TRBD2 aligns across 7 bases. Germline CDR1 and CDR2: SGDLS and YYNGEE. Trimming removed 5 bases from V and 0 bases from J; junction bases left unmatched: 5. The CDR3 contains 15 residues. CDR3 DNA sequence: TGTGCCAGCAGTGGAGGCGGGGGCTCCTACAATGAGCAGTTCTTC. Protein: CASSGGGGSYNEQFF.

DNA for the CDR3: TGCAGTGCTCCTGATAGCCTCCTCCCATACAATGAGCAGTTCTTC. It translates to CSAPDSLLPYNEQFF. This chain joins TRBV20-1 and TRBJ2-1; no reliable D call. This CDR3 spans 15 amino acids. Germline V lookup: CDR1 DFQATT, CDR2 SNEGSKA (reference sequence). Trimming cost V 5 bases and J 4 bases, with 18 bases left between them.

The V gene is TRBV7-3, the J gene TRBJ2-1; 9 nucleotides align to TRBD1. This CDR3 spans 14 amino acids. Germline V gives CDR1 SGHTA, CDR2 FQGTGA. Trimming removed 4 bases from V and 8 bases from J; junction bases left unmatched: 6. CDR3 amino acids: CASSWGTGMDEQFF. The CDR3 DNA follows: TGTGCCAGCAGCTGGGGGACAGGGATGGATGAGCAGTTCTTC.

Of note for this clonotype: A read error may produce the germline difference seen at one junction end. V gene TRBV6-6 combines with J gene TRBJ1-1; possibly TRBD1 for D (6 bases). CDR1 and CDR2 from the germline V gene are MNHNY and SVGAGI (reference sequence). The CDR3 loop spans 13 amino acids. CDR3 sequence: CASSPRGDTEDFF. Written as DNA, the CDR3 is TGTGCCAGCAGTCCTAGGGGGGACACTGAAGATTTCTTT.

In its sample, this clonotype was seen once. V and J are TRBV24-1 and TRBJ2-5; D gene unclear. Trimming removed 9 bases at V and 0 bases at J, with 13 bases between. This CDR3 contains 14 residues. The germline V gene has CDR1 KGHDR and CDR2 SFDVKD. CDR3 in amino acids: CATPPARDQETQYF. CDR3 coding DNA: TGTGCCACCCCTCCGGCTCGCGACCAAGAGACCCAGTACTTC.

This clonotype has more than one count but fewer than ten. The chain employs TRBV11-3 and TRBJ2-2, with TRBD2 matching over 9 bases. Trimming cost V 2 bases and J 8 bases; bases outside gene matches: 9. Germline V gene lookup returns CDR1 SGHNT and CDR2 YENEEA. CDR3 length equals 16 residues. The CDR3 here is CASSLQASGVQGELFF. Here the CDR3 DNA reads TGTGCCAGCAGCTTACAGGCTAGCGGGGTCCAAGGGGAGCTGTTTTTT. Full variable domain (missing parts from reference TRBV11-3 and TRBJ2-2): EAGVVQSPRYKIIEKKQPVAFWCNPISGHNTLYWYLQNLGQGPELLIRYENEEAVDDSQLPKDRFSAERLKGVDSTLKIQPAELGDSAVYLCASSLQASGVQGELFFGEGSRLTVL.

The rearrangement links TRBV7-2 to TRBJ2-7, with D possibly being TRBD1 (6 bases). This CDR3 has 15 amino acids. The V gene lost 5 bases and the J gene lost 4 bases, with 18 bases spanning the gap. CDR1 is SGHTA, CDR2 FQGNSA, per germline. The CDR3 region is CASSQGWHAGYEQYF. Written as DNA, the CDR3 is TGTGCCAGCAGCCAGGGGTGGCATGCTGGGTACGAGCAGTACTTC.

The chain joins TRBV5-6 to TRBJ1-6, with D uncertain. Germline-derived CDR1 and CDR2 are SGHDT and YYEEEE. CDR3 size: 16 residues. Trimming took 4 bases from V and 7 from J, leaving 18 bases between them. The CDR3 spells CASSIGPRVENSPLHF. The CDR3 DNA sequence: TGTGCCAGCAGCATTGGGCCTAGGGTCGAAAATTCACCCCTCCACTTT.

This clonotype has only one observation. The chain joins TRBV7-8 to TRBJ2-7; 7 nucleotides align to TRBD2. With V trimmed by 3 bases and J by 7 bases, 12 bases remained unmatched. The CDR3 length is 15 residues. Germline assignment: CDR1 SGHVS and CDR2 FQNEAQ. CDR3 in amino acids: CASSLMMAGEKEQYF. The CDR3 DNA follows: TGTGCCAGCAGCTTGATGATGGCGGGAGAAAAGGAGCAGTACTTC. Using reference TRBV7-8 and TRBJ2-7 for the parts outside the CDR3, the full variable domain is GAGVSQSPRYKVAKRGQDVALRCDPISGHVSLFWYQQALGQGPEFLTYFQNEAQLDKSGLPSDRFFAERPEGSVSTLKIQRTQQEDSAVYLCASSLMMAGEKEQYFGPGTRLTVT.

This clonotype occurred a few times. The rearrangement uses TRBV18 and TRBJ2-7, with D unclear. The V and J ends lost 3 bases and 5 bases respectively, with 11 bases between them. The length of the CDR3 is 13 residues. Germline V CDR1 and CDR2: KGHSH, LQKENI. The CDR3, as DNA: TGTGCCAGCTCACCCTCTGGTATGGACGAGCAGTACTTC. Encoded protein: CASSPSGMDEQYF. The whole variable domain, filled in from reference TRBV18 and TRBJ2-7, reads NAGVMQNPRHLVRRRGQEARLRCSPMKGHSHVYWYRQLPEEGLKFMVYLQKENIIDESGMPKERFSAEFPKEGPSILRIQQVVRGDSAAYFCASSPSGMDEQYFGPGTRLTVT.

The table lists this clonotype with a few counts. The CDR3 region has the DNA TGCAGCGTTGAAGGAGCCGAGAGCTCCTACGAGCAGTACTTC. Translation: CSVEGAESSYEQYF. The rearrangement joins TRBV29-1 to TRBJ2-7, with D hard to call. The ends were cut back, 1 base at V and 0 bases at J, with 10 bases in the middle. The CDR3 has 14 residues. CDR1 and CDR2 from the germline V gene are SQVTM and ANQGSEA.

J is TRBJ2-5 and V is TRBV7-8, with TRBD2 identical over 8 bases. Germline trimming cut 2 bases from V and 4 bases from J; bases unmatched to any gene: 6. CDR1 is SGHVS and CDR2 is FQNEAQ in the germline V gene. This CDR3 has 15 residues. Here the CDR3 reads CASSLPLGLGETQYF. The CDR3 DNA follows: TGTGCCAGCAGCTTACCTCTGGGACTAGGAGAGACCCAGTACTTC.

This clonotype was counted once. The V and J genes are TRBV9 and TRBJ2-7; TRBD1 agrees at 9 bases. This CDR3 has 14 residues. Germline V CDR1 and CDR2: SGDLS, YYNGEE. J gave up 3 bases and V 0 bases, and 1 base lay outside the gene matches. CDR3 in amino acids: CASSVGDRDYEQYF. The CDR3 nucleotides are TGTGCCAGCAGCGTAGGGGACAGGGACTACGAGCAGTACTTC.

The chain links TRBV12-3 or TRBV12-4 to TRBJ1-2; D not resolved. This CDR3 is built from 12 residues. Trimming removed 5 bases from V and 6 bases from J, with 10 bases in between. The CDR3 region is CASSPPTDGYTF. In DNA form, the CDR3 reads TGTGCCAGCAGTCCCCCGACGGATGGCTACACCTTC.

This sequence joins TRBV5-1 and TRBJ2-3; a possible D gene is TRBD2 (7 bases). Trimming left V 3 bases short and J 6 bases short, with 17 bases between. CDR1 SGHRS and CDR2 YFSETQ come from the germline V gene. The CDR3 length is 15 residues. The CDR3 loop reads CASSWVGGASDTQYF. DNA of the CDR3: TGCGCCAGCAGCTGGGTAGGGGGGGCATCGGATACGCAGTATTTT.

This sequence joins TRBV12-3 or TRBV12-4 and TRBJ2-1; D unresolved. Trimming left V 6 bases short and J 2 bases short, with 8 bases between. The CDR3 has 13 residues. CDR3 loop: CASRDTTYNEQFF. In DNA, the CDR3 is TGTGCCAGCAGAGACACCACCTACAATGAGCAGTTCTTC.

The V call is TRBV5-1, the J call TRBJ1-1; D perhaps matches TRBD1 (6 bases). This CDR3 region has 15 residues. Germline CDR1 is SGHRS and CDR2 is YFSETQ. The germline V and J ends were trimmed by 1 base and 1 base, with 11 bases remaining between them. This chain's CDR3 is CASSLWDIKNTEAFF. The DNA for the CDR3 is TGCGCCAGCAGCTTGTGGGACATTAAGAACACTGAAGCTTTCTTT. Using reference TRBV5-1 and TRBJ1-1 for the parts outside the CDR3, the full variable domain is KAGVTQTPRYLIKTRGQQVTLSCSPISGHRSVSWYQQTPGQGLQFLFEYFSETQRNKGNFPGRFSGRQFSNSRSEMNVSTLELGDSALYLCASSLWDIKNTEAFFGQGTRLTVV.

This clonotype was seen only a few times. In nucleotides, the CDR3 is TGTGCCAGCAGTGAAAGACAACTTGACAGGCCGTCACCCCCTGAAGCTTTCTTT. This codes for CASSERQLDRPSPPEAFF. This chain links TRBV6-1 with TRBJ1-1, with D possibly TRBD1 on 6 matching bases. The CDR3 runs 18 residues. The germline V and J ends were trimmed by 2 bases and 6 bases, with 25 bases remaining between them. Germline CDR1 reads MNHNS; CDR2 reads SASEGT.

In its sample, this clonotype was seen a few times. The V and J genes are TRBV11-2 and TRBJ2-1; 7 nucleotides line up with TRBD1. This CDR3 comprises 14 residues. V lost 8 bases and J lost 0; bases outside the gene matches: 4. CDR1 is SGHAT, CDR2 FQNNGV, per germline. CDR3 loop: CASSGTVSYNEQFF. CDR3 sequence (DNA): TGTGCCAGCTCCGGGACAGTCTCCTACAATGAGCAGTTCTTC.

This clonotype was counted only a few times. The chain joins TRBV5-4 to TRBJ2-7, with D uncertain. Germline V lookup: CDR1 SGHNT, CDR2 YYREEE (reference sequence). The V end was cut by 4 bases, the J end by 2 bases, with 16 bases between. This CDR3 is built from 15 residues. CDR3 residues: CASSASRTGPYEQYF. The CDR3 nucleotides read TGTGCCAGCAGCGCCTCGAGGACCGGACCCTACGAGCAGTACTTC.

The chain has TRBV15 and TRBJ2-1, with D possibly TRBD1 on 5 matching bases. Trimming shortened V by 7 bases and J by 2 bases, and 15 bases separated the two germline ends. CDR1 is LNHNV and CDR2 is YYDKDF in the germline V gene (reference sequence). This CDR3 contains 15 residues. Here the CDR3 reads CATTLGQSAYNEQFF. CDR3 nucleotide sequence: TGTGCCACCACCCTAGGACAATCCGCCTACAATGAGCAGTTCTTC.

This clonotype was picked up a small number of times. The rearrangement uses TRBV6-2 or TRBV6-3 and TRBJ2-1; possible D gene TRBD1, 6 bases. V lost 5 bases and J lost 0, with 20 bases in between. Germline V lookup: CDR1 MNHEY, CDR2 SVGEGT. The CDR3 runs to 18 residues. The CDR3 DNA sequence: TGTGCCAGCAGTCAACCGGGACACTCGAAAAGCTCCTACAATGAGCAGTTCTTC. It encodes CASSQPGHSKSSYNEQFF.

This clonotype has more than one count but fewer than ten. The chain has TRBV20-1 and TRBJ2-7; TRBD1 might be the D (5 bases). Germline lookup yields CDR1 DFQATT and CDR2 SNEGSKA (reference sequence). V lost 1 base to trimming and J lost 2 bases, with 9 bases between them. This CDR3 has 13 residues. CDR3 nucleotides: TGCAGTGCTAGAGCCCCGACAGCCTACGAGCAGTACTTC. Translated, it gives CSARAPTAYEQYF.

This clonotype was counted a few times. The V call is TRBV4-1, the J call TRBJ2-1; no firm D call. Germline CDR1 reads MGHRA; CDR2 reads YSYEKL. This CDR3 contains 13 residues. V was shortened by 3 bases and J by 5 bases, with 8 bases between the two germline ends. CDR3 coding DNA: TGCGCCAGCAGCCAGTACTTGGACAATGAGCAGTTCTTC. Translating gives CASSQYLDNEQFF.

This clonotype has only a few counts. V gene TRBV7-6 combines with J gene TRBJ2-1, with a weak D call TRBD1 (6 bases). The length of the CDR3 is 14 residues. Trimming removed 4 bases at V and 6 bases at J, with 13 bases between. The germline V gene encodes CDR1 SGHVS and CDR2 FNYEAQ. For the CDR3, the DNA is TGTGCCAGCAGCTATACAGGGAGCGGCAATGAGCAGTTCTTC. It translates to CASSYTGSGNEQFF. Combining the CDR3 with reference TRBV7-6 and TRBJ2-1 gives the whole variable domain GAGVSQSPRYKVTKRGQDVALRCDPISGHVSLYWYRQALGQGPEFLTYFNYEAQQDKSGLPNDRFSAERPEGSISTLTIQRTEQRDSAMYRCASSYTGSGNEQFFGPGTRLTVL.

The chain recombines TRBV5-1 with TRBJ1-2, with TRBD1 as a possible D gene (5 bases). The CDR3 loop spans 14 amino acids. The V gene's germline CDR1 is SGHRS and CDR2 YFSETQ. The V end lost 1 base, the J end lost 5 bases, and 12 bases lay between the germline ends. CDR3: CASSLTGDPYGYTF. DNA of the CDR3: TGCGCCAGCAGCTTGACGGGGGACCCTTATGGCTACACCTTC. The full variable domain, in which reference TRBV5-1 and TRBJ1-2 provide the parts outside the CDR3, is KAGVTQTPRYLIKTRGQQVTLSCSPISGHRSVSWYQQTPGQGLQFLFEYFSETQRNKGNFPGRFSGRQFSNSRSEMNVSTLELGDSALYLCASSLTGDPYGYTFGSGTRLTVV.

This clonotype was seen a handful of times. The CDR3 DNA sequence: TGTGCCAGCAGATCTAACCCGGGACAGAACCCAATCCGAACCTACGAGCAGTACTTC. Translated, it gives CASRSNPGQNPIRTYEQYF. This chain connects TRBV5-6 to TRBJ2-7; 7 bases map to TRBD1. The CDR3 covers 19 residues. Germline V gene lookup returns CDR1 SGHDT and CDR2 YYEEEE. Trimming at V came to 5 bases and at J to 2 bases, leaving 22 bases not matched to a gene.

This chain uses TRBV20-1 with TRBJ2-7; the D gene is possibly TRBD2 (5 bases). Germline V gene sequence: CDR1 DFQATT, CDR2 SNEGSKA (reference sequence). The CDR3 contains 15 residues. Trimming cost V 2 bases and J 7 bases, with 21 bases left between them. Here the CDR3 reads CSARREGSGLVEQYF. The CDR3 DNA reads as TGCAGTGCTAGAAGGGAAGGGAGCGGCCTTGTGGAGCAGTACTTC.

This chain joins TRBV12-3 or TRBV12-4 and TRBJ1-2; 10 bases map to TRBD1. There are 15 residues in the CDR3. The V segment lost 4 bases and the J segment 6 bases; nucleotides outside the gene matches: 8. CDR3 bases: TGTGCCAGCAGTTGGGGACAGGGGATTAAGGATGGCTACACCTTC. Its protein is CASSWGQGIKDGYTF.

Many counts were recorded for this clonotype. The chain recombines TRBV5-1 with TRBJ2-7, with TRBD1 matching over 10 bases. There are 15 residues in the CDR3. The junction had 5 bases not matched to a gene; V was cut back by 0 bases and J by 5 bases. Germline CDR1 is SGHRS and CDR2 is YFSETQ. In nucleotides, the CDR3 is TGCGCCAGCAGCTTGGGGACAGGGGGTAGCCACGAGCAGTACTTC. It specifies CASSLGTGGSHEQYF. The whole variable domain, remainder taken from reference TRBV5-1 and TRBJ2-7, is KAGVTQTPRYLIKTRGQQVTLSCSPISGHRSVSWYQQTPGQGLQFLFEYFSETQRNKGNFPGRFSGRQFSNSRSEMNVSTLELGDSALYLCASSLGTGGSHEQYFGPGTRLTVT.